This section outlines one TCR beta chain sequence together with its context. Its antigen remains unknown. This sample is part of a study of T cell responses to AZD1222 COVID-19 vaccine. The germline V gene has CDR1 GTSNPN and CDR2 SVGIG (reference sequence). Trimming removed 3 bases at V and 0 bases at J, with 12 bases between. CDR3 size: 15 residues. Using immunoSEQ multiplex PCR, the repertoire was profiled, and TCRdb retains in-frame clones only, with some absent. The repertoire holds 120,000 or so clones, with 86% as singletons. General study findings and limits: Baseline serology detected seropositivity in only 6 or 7 AZD1222 recipients.

Material: peripheral blood, obtained 28 days after the second AZD1222 dose. The TCR originated in an adult who received the AZD1222 COVID-19 vaccine. This chain connects TRBV30 to TRBJ1-5, with a tentative D call TRBD1 (6 bases). CDR3 DNA: TGTGCCTGGAGCGCGGGACACTATAGCAATCAGCCCCAGCATTTT. Protein sequence: CAWSAGHYSNQPQHF.